This T cell receptor beta chain is from a study of technical replicates of blood from a handful of donors. Sequencing used immunoSEQ multiplex PCR; TCRdb keeps in-frame clones, though not all of them. The repertoire holds about 81,000 clones, approximately 90% seen once, with more than 0.25% in the top ten. The CDR3 consists of 17 residues. CDR1 and CDR2 from the germline V gene are SGHRS and YFSETQ. Trimming left V 0 bases short and J 3 bases short, with 19 bases between. The clonotype originates from a human donor in good health. This chain uses TRBV5-1 with TRBJ2-7; D perhaps matches TRBD2 (6 bases). Sequencing input: T cells isolated from PBMCs. CDR3 bases: TGCGCCAGCAGCTTGGGCTCCTCCGCGGGGCTCTACTACGAGCAGTACTTC. Protein: CASSLGSSAGLYYEQYF.